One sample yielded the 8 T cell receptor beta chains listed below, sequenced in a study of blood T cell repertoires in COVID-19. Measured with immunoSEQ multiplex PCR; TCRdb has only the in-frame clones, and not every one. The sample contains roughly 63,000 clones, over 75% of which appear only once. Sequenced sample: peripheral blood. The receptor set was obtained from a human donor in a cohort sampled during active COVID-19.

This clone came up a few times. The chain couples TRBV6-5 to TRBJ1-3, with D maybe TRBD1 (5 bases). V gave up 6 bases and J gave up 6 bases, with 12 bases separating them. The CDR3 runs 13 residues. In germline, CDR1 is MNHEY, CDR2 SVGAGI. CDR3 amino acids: CASSQDRANTIYF. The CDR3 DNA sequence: TGTGCCAGCAGCCAAGACAGAGCAAACACCATATATTTT.

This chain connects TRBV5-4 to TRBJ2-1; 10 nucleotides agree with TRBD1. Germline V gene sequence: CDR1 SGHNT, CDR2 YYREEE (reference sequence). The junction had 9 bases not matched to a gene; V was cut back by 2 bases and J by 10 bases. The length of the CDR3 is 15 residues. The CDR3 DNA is TGTGCCAGCAGCTTTCGGGACAGGGGTCTTGGGGAGCAGTTCTTC. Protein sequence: CASSFRDRGLGEQFF. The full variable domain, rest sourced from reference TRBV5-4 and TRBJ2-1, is ETGVTQSPTHLIKTRGQQVTLRCSSQSGHNTVSWYQQALGQGPQFIFQYYREEENGRGNFPPRFSGLQFPNYSSELNVNALELDDSALYLCASSFRDRGLGEQFFGPGTRLTVL.

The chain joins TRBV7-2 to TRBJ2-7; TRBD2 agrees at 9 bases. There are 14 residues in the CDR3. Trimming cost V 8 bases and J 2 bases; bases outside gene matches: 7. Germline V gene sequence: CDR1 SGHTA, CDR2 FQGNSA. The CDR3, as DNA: TGTGCCAGCCTTGCGGGAGGGGGGCCCTACGAGCAGTACTTC. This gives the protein CASLAGGGPYEQYF. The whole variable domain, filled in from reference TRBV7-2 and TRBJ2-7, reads GAGVSQSPSNKVTEKGKDVELRCDPISGHTALYWYRQSLGQGLEFLIYFQGNSAPDKSGLPSDRFSAERTGGSVSTLTIQRTQQEDSAVYLCASLAGGGPYEQYFGPGTRLTVT.

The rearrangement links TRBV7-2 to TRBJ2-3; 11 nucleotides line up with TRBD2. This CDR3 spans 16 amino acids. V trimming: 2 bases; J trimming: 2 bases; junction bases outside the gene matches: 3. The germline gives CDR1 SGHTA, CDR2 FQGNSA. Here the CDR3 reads CASSLRTSGYTDTQYF. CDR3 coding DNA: TGTGCCAGCAGCTTAAGGACTAGCGGGTACACAGATACGCAGTATTTT.

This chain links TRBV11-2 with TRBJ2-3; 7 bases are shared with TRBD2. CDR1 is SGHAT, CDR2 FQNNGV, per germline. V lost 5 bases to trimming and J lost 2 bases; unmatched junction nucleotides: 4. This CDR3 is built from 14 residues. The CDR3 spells CASSPGGPTDTQYF. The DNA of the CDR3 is TGTGCCAGCAGCCCGGGAGGACCCACAGATACGCAGTATTTT.

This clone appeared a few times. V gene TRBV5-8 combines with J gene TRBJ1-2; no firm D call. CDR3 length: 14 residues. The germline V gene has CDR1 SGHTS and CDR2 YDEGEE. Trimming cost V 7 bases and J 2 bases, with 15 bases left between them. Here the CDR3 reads CASLPRTGNYGYTF. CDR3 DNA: TGTGCCAGCCTGCCCAGAACGGGAAACTATGGCTACACCTTC. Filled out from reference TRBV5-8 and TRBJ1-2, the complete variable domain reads EAGVTQSPTHLIKTRGQQATLRCSPISGHTSVYWYQQALGLGLQFLLWYDEGEERNRGNFPPRFSGRQFPNYSSELNVNALELEDSALYLCASLPRTGNYGYTFGSGTRLTVV.

The CDR3 protein is CASSSDRVRADTQYF. CDR3 in DNA: TGTGCCAGCAGCTCCGACAGGGTGCGTGCAGATACGCAGTATTTT. The chain is built from TRBV5-5 and TRBJ2-3; 7 nucleotides align to TRBD1. The CDR3 contains 15 residues. Trimming at V came to 3 bases and at J to 4 bases, leaving 8 bases not matched to a gene. Germline lookup yields CDR1 SGHKS and CDR2 YYEKEE (reference sequence).

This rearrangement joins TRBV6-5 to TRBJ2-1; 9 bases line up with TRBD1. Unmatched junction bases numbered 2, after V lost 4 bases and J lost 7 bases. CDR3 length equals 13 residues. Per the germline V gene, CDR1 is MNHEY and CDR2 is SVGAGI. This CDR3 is CASSWDRVNEQFF. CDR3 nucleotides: TGTGCCAGCAGTTGGGACAGGGTGAATGAGCAGTTCTTC.